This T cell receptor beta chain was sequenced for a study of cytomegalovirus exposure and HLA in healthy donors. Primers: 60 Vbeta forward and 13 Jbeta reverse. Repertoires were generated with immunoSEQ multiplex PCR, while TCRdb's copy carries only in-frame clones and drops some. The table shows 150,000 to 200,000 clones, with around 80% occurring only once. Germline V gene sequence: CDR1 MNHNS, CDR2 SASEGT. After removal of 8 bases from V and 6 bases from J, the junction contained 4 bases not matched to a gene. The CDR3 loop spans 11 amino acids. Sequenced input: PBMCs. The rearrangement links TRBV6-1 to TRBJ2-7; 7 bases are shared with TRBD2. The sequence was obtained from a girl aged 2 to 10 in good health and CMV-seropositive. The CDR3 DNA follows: TGTGCCAGCCCAGGCGGGGGCGAGCAGTACTTC. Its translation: CASPGGGEQYF.